A selection of T cell receptor beta chains follows, all from one sample in a study of T cells after yellow fever vaccination. Each CDR3 protein gets one entry after TCRdb re-called the 5' RACE reads with MiXCR. The repertoire has about 240,000 distinct CDR3 sequences, around 7% of them found once; the top ten carry about 0.85%. The sequencing here drew on CD4+ T cells sorted from PBMCs, taken 15 days after the yellow fever booster vaccination. The origin of the receptors is a young man who received the YFV17D yellow fever vaccine. The CDR3 runs from the conserved cysteine through the conserved F or W. Each record gives: V gene, CDR3 protein.

V gene: TRBV7-2
CDR3 protein: CASSLAGLAGVGSYEQYF

V gene: TRBV11-2
CDR3 protein: CASSPLAGVNEQFF

V gene: TRBV9
CDR3 protein: CASSEGQGEVQFF

V gene: TRBV20-1
CDR3 protein: CSARDRLGAGDSYEQYF

V gene: TRBV12-3/TRBV12-4
CDR3 protein: CASSFNGFVSGYTF

V gene: TRBV20-1
CDR3 protein: CSATIGTVSGNTIYF

V gene: TRBV4-3
CDR3 protein: CAISGAGELFF

V gene: TRBV20-1
CDR3 protein: CSASPAGMAQYF

V gene: TRBV7-8
CDR3 protein: CASSQPIAGNTGELFF

V gene: TRBV3-1
CDR3 protein: CASSHGLGATTTGEQFF

V gene: TRBV3-1
CDR3 protein: CASSRREGYGEQFF

V gene: TRBV10-3
CDR3 protein: CAIRLGLAGEKETQYF

V gene: TRBV7-3
CDR3 protein: CASSSSGATSWSTDTQYF

V gene: TRBV9
CDR3 protein: CASSRTVHNEQFF

V gene: TRBV5-1
CDR3 protein: CASSLAATGYETQYF

V gene: TRBV20-1
CDR3 protein: CSASRDRMNTEAFF

V gene: TRBV24-1
CDR3 protein: CATSDPRDRAAEQYF

V gene: TRBV7-8
CDR3 protein: CASSPAGHNSYEQYF

V gene: TRBV5-6
CDR3 protein: CASSSGPSPTGLKTQYF

V gene: TRBV20-1
CDR3 protein: CSAEQQRVGDTQYF

V gene: TRBV7-2
CDR3 protein: CASSLVGSGNSPLHF

V gene: TRBV20-1
CDR3 protein: CSARDGAGAETQYF

V gene: TRBV20-1
CDR3 protein: CSARSAQAGAYNEQFF

V gene: TRBV24-1
CDR3 protein: CATSETGNRETQYF

V gene: TRBV6-2/TRBV6-3
CDR3 protein: CASRAGGRTQYF

V gene: TRBV5-5
CDR3 protein: CASSLVRRGREGNNEQFF

V gene: TRBV27
CDR3 protein: CTSTSFRGQNTEAFF

V gene: TRBV5-5
CDR3 protein: CASSPRMEMVYGYTF

V gene: TRBV6-2/TRBV6-3
CDR3 protein: CASSPQAVVYNEQFF

V gene: TRBV20-1
CDR3 protein: CSAAGTSGYTGELFF

V gene: TRBV3-1
CDR3 protein: CASSQGIVEGETQYF

V gene: TRBV20-1
CDR3 protein: CSASDYLAVDTQYF

V gene: TRBV7-2
CDR3 protein: CASSLSLSGPRDTQYF

V gene: TRBV9
CDR3 protein: CASSFSVGETQYF

V gene: TRBV28
CDR3 protein: CASRKNTGELFF

V gene: TRBV5-8
CDR3 protein: CASTLPDRALIYGYTF

V gene: TRBV2
CDR3 protein: CASRLLAGGGEQYF

V gene: TRBV10-3
CDR3 protein: CAISDRVRDQPQHF

V gene: TRBV11-3
CDR3 protein: CASSLVAPGMATNEKLFF

V gene: TRBV5-6
CDR3 protein: CASSTVLYGYTF

V gene: TRBV5-1
CDR3 protein: CASSTNPGNTQYF

V gene: TRBV5-4
CDR3 protein: CASSLQAGGRLYEQYF

V gene: TRBV5-1
CDR3 protein: CASSLEGDTQYF

V gene: TRBV29-1
CDR3 protein: CSVEATLGGSSYNEQFF

V gene: TRBV20-1
CDR3 protein: CSARDLTRGTDTQYF

V gene: TRBV5-1
CDR3 protein: CASSLRDRGLYEQYF

V gene: TRBV20-1
CDR3 protein: CSARGGYTF

V gene: TRBV12-3/TRBV12-4
CDR3 protein: CASSLAPGLAGGNYEQYF

V gene: TRBV29-1
CDR3 protein: CSVESGRTQETQYF

V gene: TRBV7-9
CDR3 protein: CASSHVRGAHTGELFF

V gene: TRBV6-2/TRBV6-3
CDR3 protein: CASSPQAGSYTDTQYF

V gene: TRBV18
CDR3 protein: CASSPPGTGRGTQYF

V gene: TRBV27
CDR3 protein: CASRTYEQYF

V gene: TRBV5-1
CDR3 protein: CASSLRAVPTGKNIQYF

V gene: TRBV20-1
CDR3 protein: CSARDPQGGYEQYF

V gene: TRBV25-1
CDR3 protein: CASSSVNSYEQYF

V gene: TRBV7-8
CDR3 protein: CASSFRGSLTDTQYF

V gene: TRBV11-2
CDR3 protein: CASRGPSQETQYF

V gene: TRBV11-2
CDR3 protein: CASSSDWTGIYEQYF

V gene: TRBV7-3
CDR3 protein: CASSQTDREQFF